This T cell receptor (beta chain) originates from a study of blood T cell repertoires in COVID-19 (dated by TCRdb to 2020 to 2021). Turning to the overall study: Samples from collaborators originated in the United States, Italy and Spain and spanned both the acute and convalescent phases of COVID-19. The sample metadata nearly always contained a de-identified subject ID, COVID-19 status, age in years and sex. Where available, HLA class I and class II types were taken from metadata supplied by the sample provider and were not determined by assay-based typing. The samples were drawn from the first 160 participants of the ongoing ImmuneRACE study and from roughly 1,300 subjects provided by 6 global collaborators. The material from the prospective study consisted of cDNA or gDNA derived from T cells, B-cell-depleted T cells, or PBMCs. The repertoires were made available in a free public database intended to serve as a resource for research on the immune response to SARS-CoV-2. The dataset comprised deeply sampled blood TCRbeta repertoires from subjects exposed to, actively infected with, or recovered from COVID-19.

On the study overall, not on this receptor specifically: The quantity of clinical and demographic metadata differed by source and by participant and was supplied without curation.

In the prospective study, participants were roughly 18 to 100 years old, resided in about 25 geographic areas of the United States, and were enrolled through a virtual design. To assign participants to cohorts, the prospective study relied on clinical history that participants themselves reported in a screening survey and a study questionnaire. Recovered participants in ImmuneRACE Cohort 3 were defined by two consecutive negative NP/OP PCR tests, clearance by a healthcare professional, or resolution of symptoms. Mobile phlebotomists in the prospective study collected whole blood, serum and a nasopharyngeal or oropharyngeal swab from every participant. Participants in the prospective study had the option to provide additional blood draws and questionnaires over an approximately 2-month period. Blood samples from the prospective study were shipped frozen or at room temperature prior to DNA extraction.

TCRbeta CDR3 regions were amplified from genomic DNA using the immunoSEQ Assay, a bias-controlled multiplex PCR. On the authors' methods: The number of nucleated cells in each sample was estimated from the amplification of reference gene primers within the assay. To quantify the absolute abundance of each unique TCRbeta CDR3 rearrangement, sequence reads were collapsed and filtered. For each sample, productive Simpson clonality was calculated as the square root of Simpson's diversity index over productive rearrangements. Entries here come from immuneACCESS through TCRdb and include only in-frame sequences with V and J called. Some clones fail to appear in such tables; in the studies checked, an unresolved V gene covers under half of the shortfall, and the cause of the remainder is unknown. Clone size and the V and J calls come from that table; the DNA yielded D and trimming. The sample table holds approximately 300,000 clones, of which 80% to 90% were seen once. The top ten clones comprise more than 3.5% of the sample.

To note about this clone: Which antigen it targets is not known. No base-level quality is on record; no much larger clone is a single base apart.

V drops 2 bases and J drops 10 bases, leaving 13 bases in between. The CDR3 contains 13 residues, cysteine and phenylalanine counted. Only the CDR3 part of the read is kept: 39 bases, read in frame from the first base. CDR1 and CDR2 (MDHEN, SYDVKM) derive from the germline V gene. This clonotype originated in a woman under 40 who had recovered from COVID-19. The V and J segments used are TRBV28 and TRBJ2-3; confidence is insufficient to name the D gene. The sequenced material came from PBMCs or T cells enriched from blood (not recorded which). The nucleotide sequence reads as follows: TGTGCCAGCAGTTTAATATGGGCCGAAGCGCAGTATTTT. Translated, this gives CASSLIWAEAQYF.